This T cell receptor (beta chain) was sequenced in a study of shared clonotypes between healthy human individuals. Measured with immunoSEQ multiplex PCR; TCRdb has only the in-frame clones, and not every one. The sample includes 2 million or so clones, 85% to 95% of them seen just once. Germline V gene sequence: CDR1 SGHDT, CDR2 YYEEEE. V was trimmed by 0 bases and J by 5 bases, leaving 8 bases between them. This CDR3 spans 13 amino acids. This clone was seen once. The chain carries TRBV5-6 and TRBJ2-5, with D hard to call. Sequenced sample: naive CD4+ T cells sorted from blood. The subset denotes: CD45RA+ positively selected. This clonotype was sampled from a man in his late teens or twenties in good health. The CDR3 DNA follows: TGTGCCAGCAGCTTGGTGTCCGAGGAGACCCAGTACTTC. It codes for CASSLVSEETQYF.